The clone carrying this T cell receptor beta chain was counted a few times. The targeted sequencing depth was 1 in 200,000 to 1 in 1 million T cells. Profiled with immunoSEQ multiplex PCR; TCRdb holds only in-frame clones, not every one. This sample carries approximately 74,000 clones, 80% of them seen once, and the ten largest clones take about 8%. V was pared by 4 bases and J by 3 bases, with 13 bases between. CDR1 SGHRS and CDR2 YFSETQ come from the germline V gene. The length of the CDR3 is 14 residues. The data were taken from a study of cytotoxic CD8 clonotypes in ibrutinib-treated CLL. This specimen was PBMCs, taken at disease progression, from a patient treated with ibrutinib. The TCR sequence derives from a human donor with chronic lymphocytic leukemia. This chain uses TRBV5-1 with TRBJ1-2; TRBD1 might be the D (5 bases). This CDR3 is CASSPTTDHYGYTF. CDR3 nucleotide sequence: TGCGCCAGCAGCCCAACGACAGACCACTATGGCTACACCTTC.